What follows describes a single T cell receptor (beta chain). Per the authors' pipeline: Amplification of reference gene primers provided the estimated nucleated cell counts. Clones were sequenced by immunoSEQ multiplex PCR, and TCRdb holds only the in-frame ones, with some missing. D and trimming come from the DNA, and the V and J calls and clone size come from that table. This table holds more than 75,000 clones, over 75% found once. The sample comes from a study of blood T cell repertoires in COVID-19. Study context: COVID-19 samples from acute and convalescent phases originated in the United States, Italy and Spain. Sources were T cells, B-cell-depleted T cells, or PBMCs; the material itself was cDNA or gDNA.

The CDR3 totals 15 residues. V lost 3 bases to trimming and J lost 3 bases; unmatched junction nucleotides: 4. Looked up from germline, CDR1 is MDHEN and CDR2 is SYDVKM. V is TRBV28 and J is TRBJ2-1, with 8 bases matching TRBD2. Sequenced material: peripheral blood. The receptor was isolated from a woman aged 70-85 years with acute or convalescent COVID-19. The CDR3 loop is CASSFGTSYYNEQFF. DNA of the CDR3: TGTGCCAGCAGTTTTGGGACTAGTTACTACAATGAGCAGTTCTTC.